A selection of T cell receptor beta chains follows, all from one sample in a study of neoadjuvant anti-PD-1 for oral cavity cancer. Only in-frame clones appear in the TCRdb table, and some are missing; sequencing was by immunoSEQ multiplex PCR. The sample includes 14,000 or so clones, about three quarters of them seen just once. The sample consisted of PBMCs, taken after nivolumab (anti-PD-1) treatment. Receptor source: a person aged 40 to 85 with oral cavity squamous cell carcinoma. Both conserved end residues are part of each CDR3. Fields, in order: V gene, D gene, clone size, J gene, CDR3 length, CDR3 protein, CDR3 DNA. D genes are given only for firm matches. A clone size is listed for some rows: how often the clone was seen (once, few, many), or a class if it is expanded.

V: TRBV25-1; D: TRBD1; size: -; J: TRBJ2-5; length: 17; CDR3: CASSDPPHRGRQETQYF; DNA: TGTGCCAGCAGTGACCCCCCTCACAGGGGGCGCCAAGAGACCCAGTACTTC
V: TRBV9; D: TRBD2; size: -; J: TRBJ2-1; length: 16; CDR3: CASSVSTSGRYNEQFF; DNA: TGTGCCAGCAGCGTATCTACTAGCGGGAGGTACAATGAGCAGTTCTTC
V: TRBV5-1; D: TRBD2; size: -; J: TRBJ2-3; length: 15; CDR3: CASSRTSEYSDTQYF; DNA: TGCGCCAGCAGCCGAACTAGCGAATATTCAGATACGCAGTATTTT
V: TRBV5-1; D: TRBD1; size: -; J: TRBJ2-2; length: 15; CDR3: CASSRRQGGTGELFF; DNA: TGCGCCAGCAGCAGACGACAGGGCGGGACCGGGGAGCTGTTTTTT
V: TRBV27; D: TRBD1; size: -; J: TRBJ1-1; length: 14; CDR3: CASRGGTGNTEAFF; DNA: TGTGCCAGCAGGGGGGGGACAGGGAACACTGAAGCTTTCTTT
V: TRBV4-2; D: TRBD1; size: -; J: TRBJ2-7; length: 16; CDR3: CASSQVEGTVSYEQYF; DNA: TGTGCCAGCAGCCAAGTGGAAGGGACAGTCTCCTACGAGCAGTACTTC
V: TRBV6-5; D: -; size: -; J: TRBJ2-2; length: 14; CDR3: CASSRTHGTAELFF; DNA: TGTGCCAGCAGCCGAACCCACGGGACCGCGGAGCTGTTTTTT
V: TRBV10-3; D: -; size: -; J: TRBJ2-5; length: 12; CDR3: CATSEDGETQYF; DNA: TGTGCCACTTCAGAGGATGGCGAGACCCAGTACTTC
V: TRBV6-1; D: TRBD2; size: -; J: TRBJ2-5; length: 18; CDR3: CASSGLVAGESTQETQYF; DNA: TGTGCCAGCAGTGGGCTAGTAGCGGGAGAAAGCACACAAGAGACCCAGTACTTC
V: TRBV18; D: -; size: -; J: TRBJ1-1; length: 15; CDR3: CASSPNTQGGTEAFF; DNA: TGTGCCAGCTCACCTAACACCCAAGGGGGCACTGAAGCTTTCTTT
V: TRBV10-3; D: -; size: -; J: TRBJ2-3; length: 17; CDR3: CAISESEGPTGVDTQYF; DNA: TGTGCCATCAGTGAGTCTGAGGGTCCGACGGGGGTAGATACGCAGTATTTT
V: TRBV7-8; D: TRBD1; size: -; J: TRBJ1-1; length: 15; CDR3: CASSLGQGLNTEAFF; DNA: TGTGCCAGCAGCCTCGGACAGGGGTTGAACACTGAAGCTTTCTTT
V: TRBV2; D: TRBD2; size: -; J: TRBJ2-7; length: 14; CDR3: CAITGTSGTYEQYF; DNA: TGTGCCATCACCGGGACTAGCGGGACCTACGAGCAGTACTTC
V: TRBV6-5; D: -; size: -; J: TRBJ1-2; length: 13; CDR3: CASSYSILYGYTF; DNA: TGTGCCAGCAGTTACTCGATACTCTATGGCTACACCTTC
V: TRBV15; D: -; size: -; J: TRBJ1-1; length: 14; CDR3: CATSPRRPAGEAFF; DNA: TGTGCCACCAGCCCGAGACGGCCGGCGGGTGAAGCTTTCTTT
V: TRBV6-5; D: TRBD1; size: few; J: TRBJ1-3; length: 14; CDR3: CASRRGLEGNTIYF; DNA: TGTGCCAGCAGAAGGGGGCTGGAAGGAAACACCATATATTTT
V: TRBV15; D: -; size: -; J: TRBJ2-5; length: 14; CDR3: CATSMTRSQETQYF; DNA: TGTGCCACCAGCATGACTAGGTCCCAAGAGACCCAGTACTTC
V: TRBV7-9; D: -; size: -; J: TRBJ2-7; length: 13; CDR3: CASSLSGFGEQYF; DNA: TGTGCCAGCAGCTTGAGCGGGTTCGGCGAGCAGTACTTC
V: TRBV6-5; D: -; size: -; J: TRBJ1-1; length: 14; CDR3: CASIGRAMNTEAFF; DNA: TGTGCCAGCATTGGCAGAGCCATGAACACTGAAGCTTTCTTT
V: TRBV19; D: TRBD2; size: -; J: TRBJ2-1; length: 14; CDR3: CASRFSGSYNEQFF; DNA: TGTGCCAGTAGGTTTAGCGGGTCCTACAATGAGCAGTTCTTC
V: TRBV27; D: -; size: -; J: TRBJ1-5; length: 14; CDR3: CASSDSSSNQPQHF; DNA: TGTGCCAGCAGTGACAGCTCTAGCAATCAGCCCCAGCATTTT
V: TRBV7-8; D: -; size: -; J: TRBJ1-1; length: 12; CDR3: CASSLQNTEAFF; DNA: TGTGCCAGCAGCTTACAAAACACTGAAGCTTTCTTT
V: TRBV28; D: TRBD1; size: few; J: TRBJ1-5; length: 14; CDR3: CASSFLTGMEPQHF; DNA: TGTGCCAGCAGTTTTCTGACAGGGATGGAGCCCCAGCATTTT
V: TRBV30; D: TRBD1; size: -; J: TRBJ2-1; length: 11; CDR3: CAWSSTTGKFF; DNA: TGTGCCTGGAGTTCCACGACAGGGAAGTTCTTC
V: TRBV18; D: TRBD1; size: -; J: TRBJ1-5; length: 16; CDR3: CASSPNRGDSNQPQHF; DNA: TGTGCCAGCTCACCCAACAGGGGTGATAGCAATCAGCCCCAGCATTTT
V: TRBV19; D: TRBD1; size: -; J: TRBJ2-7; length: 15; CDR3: CASSIGTGSGYEQYF; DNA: TGTGCCAGTAGTATAGGGACAGGGTCGGGCTACGAGCAGTACTTC
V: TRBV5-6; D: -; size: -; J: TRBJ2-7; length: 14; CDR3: CASSLGQTIYEQYF; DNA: TGTGCCAGCAGCTTAGGTCAAACAATCTACGAGCAGTACTTC
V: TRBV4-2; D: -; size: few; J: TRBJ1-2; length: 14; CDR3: CASSQSTGAYGYTF; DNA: TGTGCCAGCAGCCAATCCACAGGAGCCTATGGCTACACCTTC
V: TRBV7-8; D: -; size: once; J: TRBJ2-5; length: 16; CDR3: CASSPEAALKQETQYF; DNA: TGTGCCAGCAGCCCAGAAGCGGCTTTAAAACAAGAGACCCAGTACTTC
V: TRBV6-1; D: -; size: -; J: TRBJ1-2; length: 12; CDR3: CASFGGTYGYTF; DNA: TGTGCCAGCTTCGGGGGGACCTATGGCTACACCTTC
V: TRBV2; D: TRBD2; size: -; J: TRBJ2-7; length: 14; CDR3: CASSFTSAPYEQYF; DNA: TGTGCCAGCAGTTTTACTAGCGCCCCTTACGAGCAGTACTTC
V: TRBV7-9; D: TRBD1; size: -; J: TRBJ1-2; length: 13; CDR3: CASSPQGAGGYTF; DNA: TGTGCCAGCAGCCCTCAGGGGGCCGGTGGCTACACCTTC
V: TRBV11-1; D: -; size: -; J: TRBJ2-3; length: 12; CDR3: CASSPSRDTQYF; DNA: TGTGCCAGCAGCCCCAGCCGGGATACGCAGTATTTT
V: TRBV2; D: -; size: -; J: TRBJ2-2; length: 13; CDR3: CASNAAGTGELFF; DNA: TGTGCCAGCAATGCCGCCGGGACCGGGGAGCTGTTTTTT
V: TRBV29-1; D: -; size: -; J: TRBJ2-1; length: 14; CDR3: CSVEKLVGDNEQFF; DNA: TGCAGCGTTGAAAAACTCGTTGGGGATAATGAGCAGTTCTTC
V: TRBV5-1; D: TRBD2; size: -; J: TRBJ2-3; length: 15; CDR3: CASSFSAGVTDTQYF; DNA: TGCGCCAGCAGCTTTTCAGCGGGAGTCACAGATACGCAGTATTTT
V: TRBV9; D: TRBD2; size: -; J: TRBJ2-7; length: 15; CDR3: CASSSFSGSGYEQYF; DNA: TGTGCCAGCAGCTCCTTTAGCGGGAGTGGATACGAGCAGTACTTC
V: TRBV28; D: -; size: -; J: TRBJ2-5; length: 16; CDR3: CASSLNLDIGQETQYF; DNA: TGTGCCAGCAGTTTAAACCTGGATATTGGGCAGGAGACCCAGTACTTC
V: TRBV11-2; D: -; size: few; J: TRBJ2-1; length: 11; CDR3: CAIRVRNEQFF; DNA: TGTGCCATCCGCGTTAGGAATGAGCAGTTCTTC
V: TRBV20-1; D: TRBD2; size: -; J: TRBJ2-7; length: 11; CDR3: CSAGLVYEQYF; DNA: TGCAGTGCCGGACTAGTCTACGAGCAGTACTTC
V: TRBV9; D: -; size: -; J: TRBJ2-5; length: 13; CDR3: CASSVGERETQYF; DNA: TGTGCCAGCAGCGTAGGGGAGCGGGAGACCCAGTACTTC
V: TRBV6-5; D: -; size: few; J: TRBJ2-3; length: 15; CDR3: CASRPHSASTDTQYF; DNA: TGTGCCAGCAGACCCCACTCAGCTAGCACAGATACGCAGTATTTT
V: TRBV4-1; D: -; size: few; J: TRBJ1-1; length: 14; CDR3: CASSGRTENTEAFF; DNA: TGCGCCAGCAGCGGACGGACGGAGAACACTGAAGCTTTCTTT